The 21 T cell receptor beta chains below all came from one sample that was sequenced in a study of T cell repertoires in cytomegalovirus infection (dated by TCRdb to between 2017 and 2020). These reads were obtained on an Illumina HiSeq 1500. In TCRdb, the public reads were trimmed at Q25 with fastp and aligned with MiXCR, with productive beta chains retained. Duplicate CDR3 protein sequences are folded into a single record with the most common DNA and genes. This sample has approximately 490,000 distinct CDR3 sequences in its table, and around 11% of those were observed once. The ten largest clonotypes hold 9.5% to 13% of the sample. The specimen sequenced was PBMCs. The receptors shown here come from a human donor in good health (CMV status not recorded). Some clones in this sample may be carry-over from other donors' samples.

This clonotype showed up many times. V and J are TRBV6-1 and TRBJ2-5; D is unresolved. The CDR3 spans 14 residues. The germline V gene encodes CDR1 MNHNS and CDR2 SASEGT. Trimming removed 7 bases at V and 4 bases at J, with 16 bases between. The CDR3 loop reads CASTTTFRVETQYF. The CDR3 DNA reads TGTGCCAGCACCACAACGTTTAGGGTAGAGACCCAGTACTTC.

In its sample, this clonotype was seen many times. The chain employs TRBV12-3 or TRBV12-4 and TRBJ1-2, with 9 bases identical to TRBD1. V lost 2 bases, J lost 4 bases, and 5 bases stayed unmatched. This CDR3 is built from 15 residues. CDR3 in DNA: TGTGCCAGCAGTTTATCAGGGGACAGGGTCTATGGCTACACCTTC. It is translated as CASSLSGDRVYGYTF.

This clonotype was counted many times. The chain combines TRBV7-3 with TRBJ2-2; no reliable D call. This CDR3 is 16 amino acids long. Germline V gene sequence: CDR1 SGHTA, CDR2 FQGTGA. V lost 6 bases and J lost 6, with 20 bases in between. CDR3 protein: CASSLYGQNEAGELFF. CDR3 DNA: TGTGCCAGCAGTCTATACGGGCAGAACGAGGCCGGGGAGCTGTTTTTT.

The gene calls are TRBV10-3 and TRBJ1-4; D may be TRBD1 (5 bases). The V gene's germline CDR1 is ENHRY and CDR2 SYGVKD. CDR3 size: 14 residues. V lost 4 bases and J lost 5, with 11 bases in between. CDR3 DNA: TGTGCCATCAGTGGAGGGGCTTCCAATGAAAAACTGTTTTTT. It is translated as CAISGGASNEKLFF.

The chain links TRBV5-4 to TRBJ2-7; D is uncertain. Per germline, CDR1 SGHNT and CDR2 YYREEE (reference sequence). This CDR3 has 14 residues. The ends were cut back, 2 bases at V and 2 bases at J, with 11 bases in the middle. CDR3 in amino acids: CASSLKTIPYEQYF. CDR3 bases: TGTGCCAGCAGCTTAAAGACAATTCCCTACGAGCAGTACTTC.

This clonotype showed up just a few times. CDR3 coding DNA: TGTGCCAGCAGTCCTTCCCGGGACAGGAACACCGGGGAGCTGTTTTTT. It encodes CASSPSRDRNTGELFF. The chain employs TRBV12-3 or TRBV12-4 and TRBJ2-2; 7 nucleotides agree with TRBD1. This CDR3 has 16 residues. V was pared by 5 bases and J by 1 base, with 7 bases of the junction left unmatched.

This clonotype has a count of ten or more. J is TRBJ1-5 and V is TRBV7-9; 10 positions match TRBD1. V gave up 5 bases and J gave up 10 bases; unmatched junction bases: 2. The CDR3 covers 12 residues. Germline lookup yields CDR1 SEHNR and CDR2 FQNEAQ (reference sequence). The CDR3 nucleotides read TGTGCCAGCAGCGAGACAGGGGGCCCCCAGCATTTT. It encodes CASSETGGPQHF.

This clonotype was seen more than once but under ten times. The chain has TRBV10-3 and TRBJ2-7; D is perhaps TRBD2 (6 bases). The CDR3 length is 14 residues. Trimming stripped 3 bases from V and 3 bases from J, with 12 bases between. The germline V gene has CDR1 ENHRY and CDR2 SYGVKD. DNA of the CDR3: TGTGCCATCAGTGATCAGATTAGCGGCTACGAGCAGTACTTC. Residues: CAISDQISGYEQYF.

This clonotype was counted at least ten times. The gene calls are TRBV7-2 and TRBJ2-1; the D is unclear. CDR3 length: 12 residues. The germline V and J ends were trimmed by 5 bases and 7 bases, with 9 bases remaining between them. The germline V gene has CDR1 SGHTA and CDR2 FQGNSA. Written as DNA, the CDR3 is TGTGCCAGCAGCCTACTAATGAATGAGCAGTTCTTC. Protein: CASSLLMNEQFF.

This clonotype was observed at least ten times. The V and J genes are TRBV2 and TRBJ1-2, with unresolved D. Germline V CDR1 and CDR2: SNHLY, FYNNEI. Trimming took off 1 base at V and 8 bases at J, with 14 bases between the two ends. The CDR3 is made up of 14 amino acids. The chain's CDR3 is CASSEGQFEVGYTF. The CDR3 DNA sequence: TGTGCCAGCAGTGAAGGGCAGTTCGAGGTGGGCTACACCTTC.

In its sample, this clonotype was seen many times. This chain joins TRBV20-1 and TRBJ2-7; no firm D call. The CDR3 covers 17 residues. Germline CDR1 is DFQATT and CDR2 is SNEGSKA (reference sequence). V lost 2 bases to trimming and J lost 1 base, with 21 bases between them. CDR3 DNA sequence: TGCAGTGCTAGATTTAACCCCCCCTTCGGCAGGTCCTACGAGCAGTACTTC. Encoded protein: CSARFNPPFGRSYEQYF.

The chain joins TRBV12-5 to TRBJ2-3, with 7 bases fitting TRBD1. This CDR3 comprises 13 residues. CDR1 LGHNT and CDR2 FRNRAP come from the germline V gene. V shed 10 bases, J shed 6 bases, and the junction held 10 bases outside the gene matches. The CDR3 region is CANGPQGVDTQYF. The DNA of the CDR3 is TGTGCTAATGGACCCCAGGGGGTTGATACGCAGTATTTT.

V is TRBV2 and J is TRBJ1-2; D not certain. The germline CDR1 and CDR2 sequences are SNHLY and FYNNEI. CDR3 length equals 14 residues. Trimming left V 7 bases short and J 4 bases short, with 16 bases between. DNA for the CDR3: TGTGCCAGCAAGTTTCAGGATCTTGGCTATGGCTACACCTTC. It yields the protein CASKFQDLGYGYTF.

Concerning this clonotype: Since a much larger clone is just one base distant, this may be a read error. J is TRBJ1-2 and V is TRBV7-3; perhaps TRBD1 as D (5 bases). The V end lost 3 bases, the J end lost 7 bases, and 15 bases lay between the germline ends. The germline gives CDR1 SGHTA, CDR2 FQGTGA. The CDR3 totals 14 residues. CDR3 in DNA: TGTGCCAGCAGCTTTAAGGGGATGGAGTGTGGCTACACCTTC. It encodes CASSFKGMECGYTF. Supplemented by reference TRBV7-3 and TRBJ1-2, the full variable domain reads GAGVSQTPSNKVTEKGKYVELRCDPISGHTALYWYRQSLGQGPEFLIYFQGTGAADDSGLPNDRFFAVRPEGSVSTLKIQRTERGDSAVYLCASSFKGMECGYTFGSGTRLTVV.

This clonotype has at least ten counts. This chain links TRBV7-9 with TRBJ2-7; D is possibly TRBD1 (6 bases). Trimming left V 5 bases short and J 2 bases short, with 13 bases between. The germline V gene has CDR1 SEHNR and CDR2 FQNEAQ (reference sequence). The CDR3 spans 14 residues. The CDR3 reads CASSGQMTAYEQYF. The CDR3, as DNA: TGTGCCAGCAGCGGACAGATGACCGCCTACGAGCAGTACTTC.

The chain is built from TRBV3-1 and TRBJ2-5; 11 bases fit TRBD2. CDR1 is LGHDT and CDR2 is YNNKEL in the germline V gene (reference sequence). V lost 4 bases, J lost 4 bases, and 8 bases stayed unmatched. The CDR3 is 16 residues long. CDR3: CASSPYSGRGRETQYF. The CDR3 region has the DNA TGTGCCAGCAGCCCATATAGCGGGAGGGGTAGAGAGACCCAGTACTTC.

There are many counts of this clonotype. This chain connects TRBV7-2 to TRBJ2-3; 7 bases are a match to TRBD1. This CDR3 comprises 14 residues. The germline CDR1 and CDR2 sequences are SGHTA and FQGNSA. J lost 0 bases, V lost 4 bases, and 1 base had no gene match. CDR3 sequence (DNA): TGTGCCAGCAGCTCGGACAGGAGCACAGATACGCAGTATTTT. It codes for CASSSDRSTDTQYF. Drawing the rest from reference TRBV7-2 and TRBJ2-3, the complete variable domain is GAGVSQSPSNKVTEKGKDVELRCDPISGHTALYWYRQSLGQGLEFLIYFQGNSAPDKSGLPSDRFSAERTGGSVSTLTIQRTQQEDSAVYLCASSSDRSTDTQYFGPGTRLTVL.

Many counts were recorded for this clonotype. This chain joins TRBV19 and TRBJ2-2; D perhaps matches TRBD2 (6 bases). V lost 3 bases, J lost 6 bases, and 8 bases lay in between. The CDR3 loop spans 13 amino acids. Germline loops: CDR1 LNHDA, CDR2 SQIVND (reference sequence). CDR3 nucleotides: TGTGCCAGTAGTATTGGAGGGGCCGGGGAGCTGTTTTTT. Protein product: CASSIGGAGELFF.

The chain uses TRBV5-4 and TRBJ2-3; 11 bases align to TRBD2. Per the germline V gene, CDR1 is SGHNT and CDR2 is YYREEE (reference sequence). V shed 5 bases, J shed 5 bases, and the junction held 10 bases outside the gene matches. The CDR3 has 16 residues. CDR3: CASSPLAGALGDTQYF. CDR3 sequence (DNA): TGTGCCAGCAGTCCACTAGCGGGAGCCTTGGGAGATACGCAGTATTTT.

This clonotype showed up just a few times. The gene calls are TRBV7-8 and TRBJ1-2; a weak D match, TRBD1 (5 bases). Deletions cut 5 bases from V and 6 bases from J, with 13 bases between. This CDR3 is built from 13 residues. CDR1 is SGHVS and CDR2 is FQNEAQ in the germline V gene. CDR3 amino acids: CASSPRTPHGYTF. The CDR3 DNA reads as TGTGCCAGCAGCCCTAGGACACCTCATGGCTACACCTTC.

Many counts were recorded for this clonotype. The V gene is TRBV19, the J gene TRBJ2-1; D tentatively fits TRBD1 or TRBD2 (5 bases each). Germline values: CDR1 LNHDA, CDR2 SQIVND (reference sequence). V was clipped by 5 bases and J by 6 bases, with 26 bases between them. This CDR3 is built from 18 residues. The CDR3 here is CASSPGTYHVGELNEQFF. The CDR3 nucleotides are TGTGCCAGTAGTCCTGGGACCTACCATGTGGGAGAACTCAATGAGCAGTTCTTC. Full variable domain (outside the CDR3, taken from reference TRBV19 and TRBJ2-1): DGGITQSPKYLFRKEGQNVTLSCEQNLNHDAMYWYRQDPGQGLRLIYYSQIVNDFQKGDIAEGYSVSREKKESFPLTVTSAQKNPTAFYLCASSPGTYHVGELNEQFFGPGTRLTVL.